These 20 T cell receptor beta chains share one sample of origin, sequenced in a study of T cell clonality in common variable immunodeficiency. Overall study results and limits: Fewer deletions and N-nucleotide insertions were reportedly seen in common variable immunodeficiency TCR beta sequences.

For these TCRs, the target antigens are not known. This table comes from immunoSEQ multiplex PCR, and its TCRdb copy is limited to in-frame clones, with some not included. The data show around 13,000 clones, none appearing only once, with approximately 7% held by the ten largest. Sequenced: peripheral blood mononuclear cells. Source of these receptors: a human donor with common variable immunodeficiency.

In this sample, this clone turned up a few times. Read coverage stops 3 residues before the CDR3 terminus; the germline J gene supplies the remainder. The rearrangement links TRBV7-3 to TRBJ2-3, with 7 bases identical to TRBD1. V was pared by 0 bases and J by 5 bases, with 5 bases of the junction left unmatched. Germline-derived CDR1 and CDR2 are SGHTA and FQGTGA. The CDR3 is made up of 15 amino acids. The sequenced part of the CDR3 DNA is TGTGCCAGCAGCTTAACAGGGGGCGCCGGAGATACG. It translates to CASSLTGGAGDT. The CDR3 in its entirety is CASSLTGGAGDTQYF.

Concerning this clone: The CDR3 extends 3 residues past the end of the read, so its final part is completed from the germline J gene. The V gene is TRBV18, the J gene TRBJ1-5, with TRBD1 identical over 8 bases. The CDR3 has 14 amino acids. The germline V gene encodes CDR1 KGHSH and CDR2 LQKENI. The junction had 3 bases not matched to a gene; V was cut back by 3 bases and J by 5 bases. This chain's CDR3 is CASSPNRGDQPQHF. The CDR3 DNA, read in part, is TGTGCCAGCTCACCGAACAGGGGGGATCAGCCC.

On this clone itself: The sequenced fragment ends 3 residues before the CDR3 boundary, so the rest is inferred from the germline J gene. V usage is TRBV18 and J usage is TRBJ2-6, with 7 bases identical to TRBD1. The CDR3 has 17 amino acids. CDR1 and CDR2 (germline): KGHSH, LQKENI. The ends lost 5 bases at V and 0 bases at J; junction bases unmatched: 7. The CDR3 loop reads CASSWSGQSSGANVLTF. Incomplete CDR3 DNA: TGTGCCAGCTCATGGTCGGGACAGAGCTCTGGGGCCAACGTC.

A note on this clone: The read finishes 3 residues shy of the CDR3 end, and the germline J gene is used to complete it. The V and J genes are TRBV6-1 and TRBJ2-3; 9 bases match TRBD2. Unmatched junction bases numbered 7, after V lost 1 base and J lost 8 bases. Germline values: CDR1 MNHNS, CDR2 SASEGT. The CDR3 consists of 15 residues. CDR3 protein: CASSEGGLAPGTQYF. CDR3 DNA (partial): TGTGCCAGCAGTGAAGGGGGACTAGCCCCCGGTACG.

Within the sample, this clone is medium-sized. The read halts 3 residues ahead of the CDR3 end, with the missing end drawn from the germline J gene. The rearrangement joins TRBV6-2 or TRBV6-3 to TRBJ2-4; a possible D gene is TRBD1 (6 bases). V was clipped by 6 bases and J by 7 bases, with 10 bases between them. This CDR3 contains 12 residues. From germline, CDR1 is MNHEY and CDR2 SVGEGT. This CDR3 reads CASSNTGNIQYF. Partial CDR3 DNA: TGTGCCAGCAGCAATACAGGGAACATT.

This clone was seen a handful of times. The CDR3 loop reads CAWRQGGDHEQYF. Incomplete CDR3 DNA: TGTGCCTGGAGGCAAGGGGGGGACCACGAG. The rearrangement links TRBV30 to TRBJ2-7; the D gene is possibly TRBD2 (7 bases). The CDR3 end falls 3 residues outside the read, so it is completed with the germline J gene. V lost 3 bases, J lost 5 bases, and 14 bases lay in between. Germline V lookup: CDR1 GTSNPN, CDR2 SVGIG (reference sequence). This CDR3 contains 13 residues.

This clone has a handful of counts. The missing CDR3 end, 3 residues past where the read stops, is filled in from the germline J gene. The genes are TRBV18 and TRBJ2-7; D is undetermined. The germline V gene encodes CDR1 KGHSH and CDR2 LQKENI. Trimming removed 3 bases at V and 6 bases at J, with 12 bases between. This CDR3 has 13 amino acids. The covered CDR3 bases are TGTGCCAGCTCACCCCCTCCAGACACCGAG. Its protein product is CASSPPPDTE. The whole CDR3 is CASSPPPDTEQYF.

Notes on this clone: Read sequence stops 3 residues before the CDR3 end, and the germline J gene provides the missing end. This chain joins TRBV19 and TRBJ1-2; D ambiguous. CDR3 length: 14 residues. Germline CDR1 is LNHDA and CDR2 is SQIVND (reference sequence). The CDR3 sequence is CASSIERTLGGYTF. CDR3 DNA, as far as it was read: TGTGCCAGTAGTATAGAGCGGACTTTGGGAGGC.

In this sample, this clone turned up many times. The read ends 3 residues shy of where the CDR3 ends; the end is completed using the germline J gene. J is TRBJ2-1 and V is TRBV18; TRBD2 agrees at 9 bases. This CDR3 is 13 amino acids long. V trimming: 3 bases; J trimming: 8 bases; junction bases outside the gene matches: 2. Germline CDR1 KGHSH, CDR2 LQKENI. The DNA read from the CDR3 is TGTGCCAGCTCACCGGGACTAGCCCATGAG. It yields the protein CASSPGLAHE. The whole CDR3 is CASSPGLAHEQFF.

This clone was observed a handful of times. The CDR3 end lies 3 residues beyond the end of the read and is filled in from the germline J gene. The chain employs TRBV19 and TRBJ1-2, with TRBD1 as a possible D gene (5 bases). The germline V gene has CDR1 LNHDA and CDR2 SQIVND (reference sequence). The CDR3 length is 15 residues. Trimming pared 3 bases from V and 6 bases from J, leaving 17 bases between. The CDR3 loop is CASSISRDSYHGYTF. The covered CDR3 bases are TGTGCCAGTAGTATTAGCAGGGATAGCTATCATGGC. Complete variable domain (other parts from reference TRBV19 and TRBJ1-2): DGGITQSPKYLFRKEGQNVTLSCEQNLNHDAMYWYRQDPGQGLRLIYYSQIVNDFQKGDIAEGYSVSREKKESFPLTVTSAQKNPTAFYLCASSISRDSYHGYTFGSGTRLTVV.

On this clone itself: The CDR3 is cut off 3 residues early in the read; its end comes from the germline J gene. The V and J genes are TRBV7-2 and TRBJ2-7; the match to TRBD1 covers 7 bases. CDR1 is SGHTA, CDR2 FQGNSA, per germline. This CDR3 comprises 15 residues. Unmatched junction bases numbered 7, after V lost 2 bases and J lost 3 bases. Incomplete CDR3 DNA: TGTGCCAGCAGCTTAAGGGGGCAGGGTAACTACGAG. It codes for CASSLRGQGNYE. The full CDR3 is CASSLRGQGNYEQYF.

This clone was observed a few times. The read ends 3 residues before the CDR3 terminus; that terminus is restored from the germline J gene. The chain uses TRBV6-2 or TRBV6-3 and TRBJ2-7; 11 bases match TRBD2. Germline CDR1 MNHEY, CDR2 SVGEGT. The CDR3 covers 15 residues. V gave up 2 bases and J gave up 4 bases; unmatched junction bases: 4. Partial CDR3 DNA: TGTGCCAGCAGTTACCTAGCGGGGGGCCCTTACGAG. Translating gives CASSYLAGGPYE. The entire CDR3 sequence reads CASSYLAGGPYEQYF.

Of note for this clone: The read terminates 3 residues ahead of where the CDR3 ends, so the germline J gene completes it. The chain has TRBV2 and TRBJ2-1; D unresolved. The CDR3 totals 13 residues. Germline CDR1 is SNHLY and CDR2 is FYNNEI. Between the trimmed V and J ends, which lost 1 base and 6 bases, there was a span of 7 bases. The CDR3 here is CASSEGFSNEQFF. The CDR3 DNA, read in part, is TGTGCCAGCAGTGAAGGGTTTAGCAATGAG. Full variable domain (remainder filled in from reference TRBV2 and TRBJ2-1): EPEVTQTPSHQVTQMGQEVILRCVPISNHLYFYWYRQILGQKVEFLVSFYNNEISEKSEIFDDQFSVERPDGSNFTLKIRSTKLEDSAMYFCASSEGFSNEQFFGPGTRLTVL.

The CDR3: CASSLALEGRTDTQYF. CDR3 bases read: TGTGCCAGCAGCTTAGCGTTGGAGGGGCGTACGGATACG. The J gene is TRBJ2-3, the V gene TRBV7-2; D may be TRBD2 (6 bases). The sequenced fragment ends 3 residues before the CDR3 boundary, so the rest is inferred from the germline J gene. Germline CDR1 reads SGHTA; CDR2 reads FQGNSA. The CDR3 is 16 residues long. V was clipped by 0 bases and J by 6 bases, with 16 bases between them.

This clone was observed many times. Coverage ceases 3 residues before the CDR3 finishes, and the germline J gene fills in the end. The V call is TRBV30, the J call TRBJ1-2; D is undetermined. The CDR3 has 14 residues. Germline V CDR1 and CDR2: GTSNPN, SVGIG (reference sequence). The DNA read from the CDR3 is TGTGCCTGGAGCTACACCACGACACTCGGAGGC. It codes for CAWSYTTTLGG. In full, the CDR3 is CAWSYTTTLGGYTF.

This clone was seen a handful of times. The read terminates 3 residues before the CDR3 end, so the remaining end is supplied by the germline J gene. The gene calls are TRBV7-9 and TRBJ2-5, with D hard to call. Trimming shortened V by 5 bases and J by 0 bases, and 10 bases separated the two germline ends. Germline V gives CDR1 SEHNR, CDR2 FQNEAQ (reference sequence). The CDR3 loop spans 14 amino acids. The CDR3 is CASSRGGYQETQYF. CDR3 DNA (partial): TGTGCCAGCAGCCGAGGTGGTTACCAAGAGACC.

The sample holds a few counts of this clone. The read halts 3 residues ahead of the CDR3 end, with the missing end drawn from the germline J gene. This sequence joins TRBV7-3 and TRBJ2-7; D might be TRBD1 (6 bases). The length of the CDR3 is 15 residues. Per the germline V gene, CDR1 is SGHTA and CDR2 is FQGTGA. V was pared by 0 bases and J by 4 bases, with 13 bases between. The CDR3 here is CASSLTVGTLYEQYF. The sequenced part of the CDR3 DNA is TGTGCCAGCAGCTTAACTGTCGGGACACTTTACGAG.

This clone was seen repeatedly, ten times or more. The observed sequence ends 3 residues before the CDR3 terminus, with the missing tail filled in from the germline J gene. The gene calls are TRBV18 and TRBJ1-2, with 8 positions matching TRBD1. The germline V gene encodes CDR1 KGHSH and CDR2 LQKENI. The CDR3 is made up of 13 amino acids. The part of the CDR3 DNA that was read is TGTGCCAGCTCACAAGGACAGGGAGGAGGC. Amino acids: CASSQGQGGG. The entire CDR3 sequence reads CASSQGQGGGYTF. Drawing the rest from reference TRBV18 and TRBJ1-2, the complete variable domain is NAGVMQNPRHLVRRRGQEARLRCSPMKGHSHVYWYRQLPEEGLKFMVYLQKENIIDESGMPKERFSAEFPKEGPSILRIQQVVRGDSAAYFCASSQGQGGGYTFGSGTRLTVV.

As to this clone: The observed sequence ends 3 residues before the CDR3 terminus, with the missing tail filled in from the germline J gene. The genes are TRBV30 and TRBJ1-2; 9 nucleotides line up with TRBD1. The CDR3 is 12 residues long. After removal of 8 bases from V and 2 bases from J, the junction contained 3 bases not matched to a gene. Germline V gene lookup returns CDR1 GTSNPN and CDR2 SVGIG (reference sequence). The CDR3 sequence: CAMTGGNYGYTF. Partial CDR3 DNA: TGTGCCATGACAGGGGGGAACTATGGC.

As regards this clone: The missing CDR3 end, 3 residues past where the read stops, is filled in from the germline J gene. This chain connects TRBV19 to TRBJ2-6; possible D gene TRBD1, 5 bases. Trimming took off 8 bases at V and 2 bases at J, with 19 bases between the two ends. The germline V gene has CDR1 LNHDA and CDR2 SQIVND (reference sequence). The CDR3 runs to 17 residues. The CDR3 region is CASGFRQGLPGANVLTF. CDR3 DNA (partial): TGTGCCAGTGGTTTTCGGCAGGGCCTCCCTGGGGCCAACGTC.